This T cell receptor (beta chain) was identified during a study of blood T cell repertoires in COVID-19. For the study at large: The analysed material was cDNA or gDNA that came from T cells, B-cell-depleted T cells, or PBMCs.

The method was immunoSEQ multiplex PCR; TCRdb's version includes in-frame clones alone and lacks a portion of them. The repertoire holds 490,000 or so clones, with approximately 91% as singletons. Per germline, CDR1 SNHLY and CDR2 FYNNEI. V shed 3 bases, J shed 0 bases, and the junction held 1 base outside the gene matches. The CDR3 covers 14 residues. The chain carries TRBV2 and TRBJ1-1; 7 nucleotides match TRBD1. This receptor was taken from a woman aged 60-75 years who had recovered from COVID-19. The sequencing input was PBMCs or T cells enriched from blood (not recorded which). For the CDR3, the DNA is TGTGCCAGCAGTGAGGGACAGTTGAACACTGAAGCTTTCTTT. Protein: CASSEGQLNTEAFF.